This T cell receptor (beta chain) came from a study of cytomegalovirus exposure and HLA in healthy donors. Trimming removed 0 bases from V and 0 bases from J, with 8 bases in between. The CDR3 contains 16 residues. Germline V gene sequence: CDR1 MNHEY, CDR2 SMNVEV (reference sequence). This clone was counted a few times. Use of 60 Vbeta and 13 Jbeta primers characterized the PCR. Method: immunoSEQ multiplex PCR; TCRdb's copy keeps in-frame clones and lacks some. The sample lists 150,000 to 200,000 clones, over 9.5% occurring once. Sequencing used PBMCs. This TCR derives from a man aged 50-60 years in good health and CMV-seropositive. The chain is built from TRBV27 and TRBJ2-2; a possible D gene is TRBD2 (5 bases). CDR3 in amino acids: CASSLSRVANTGELFF. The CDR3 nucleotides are TGTGCCAGCAGTTTATCGCGGGTCGCGAACACCGGGGAGCTGTTTTTT.